Presented here are 26 T cell receptor beta chains from one specimen sequenced in a study of cytomegalovirus exposure and HLA in healthy donors. 13 Jbeta primers and 60 Vbeta primers were used for the PCR. The table came from immunoSEQ multiplex PCR; TCRdb's copy has only in-frame clones and leaves some out. The sample has roughly 99,000 clones; 75% to 85% are singletons. The sequenced sample consisted of PBMCs. These receptors were obtained from a male donor in good health and CMV-seropositive.

The chain links TRBV7-9 to TRBJ2-5, with D hard to call. The J call may be incorrect, as the DNA end agrees better with TRBJ2-7. The CDR3 contains 12 residues. Germline V gene lookup returns CDR1 SEHNR and CDR2 FQNEAQ (reference sequence). The CDR3 is CASSFGSPEQYF. DNA for the CDR3: TGTGCCAGCAGCTTTGGTTCCCCCGAGCAGTACTTC.

The CDR3 sequence: CASSHRGQTGELFF. The CDR3 nucleotides read TGTGCCAGCAGCCACCGCGGACAAACCGGGGAGCTGTTTTTT. The V call is TRBV27, the J call TRBJ2-2, with TRBD1 as a possible D gene (5 bases). This CDR3 region has 14 residues. Looked up from germline, CDR1 is MNHEY and CDR2 is SMNVEV (reference sequence). V gave up 6 bases and J gave up 5 bases, with 13 bases separating them.

The rearrangement uses TRBV7-6 and TRBJ2-3; D is possibly TRBD2 (6 bases). The CDR3 spans 14 residues. The germline V and J ends were trimmed by 5 bases and 2 bases, with 11 bases remaining between them. Looked up from germline, CDR1 is SGHVS and CDR2 is FNYEAQ. CDR3 bases: TGTGCCAGCAGCCCGGGGGAATACACAGATACGCAGTATTTT. This translates into CASSPGEYTDTQYF.

The V call is TRBV28, the J call TRBJ2-4, with D possibly being TRBD1 (6 bases). The CDR3 length is 15 residues. Trimming took off 2 bases at V and 0 bases at J, with 8 bases between the two ends. CDR1 and CDR2 (germline): MDHEN, SYDVKM. The DNA of the CDR3 is TGTGCCAGCAGTTTAGGGGGCCTAGCCAAAAACATTCAGTACTTC. Residues: CASSLGGLAKNIQYF.

The chain is built from TRBV7-2 and TRBJ2-5; 9 nucleotides line up with TRBD2. Germline trimming cut 1 base from V and 2 bases from J; bases unmatched to any gene: 2. This CDR3 is built from 15 residues. Germline CDR1 SGHTA, CDR2 FQGNSA. CDR3 DNA: TGTGCCAGCAGCTTAGGGGCGGGGGGGCAAGAGACCCAGTACTTC. It encodes CASSLGAGGQETQYF.

V usage is TRBV6-6 and J usage is TRBJ1-1; tentatively, D is TRBD1 (5 bases). Germline CDR1 reads MNHNY; CDR2 reads SVGAGI (reference sequence). There are 14 residues in the CDR3. The V end was cut by 4 bases, the J end by 2 bases, with 11 bases between. The CDR3 spells CASSFNRINTEAFF. The CDR3 DNA sequence: TGTGCCAGCAGTTTCAACAGGATAAACACTGAAGCTTTCTTT.

This chain uses TRBV6-1 with TRBJ2-7, with 8 bases matching TRBD1. CDR3 length equals 14 residues. Germline CDR1 reads MNHNS; CDR2 reads SASEGT. J lost 11 bases, V lost 1 base, and 10 bases had no gene match. This CDR3 is CASSEGPARGQKYF. DNA of the CDR3: TGTGCCAGCAGTGAAGGGCCCGCCAGGGGGCAAAAGTACTTC.

The gene calls are TRBV11-2 and TRBJ1-2, with D unclear. Trimming stripped 4 bases from V and 5 bases from J, with 11 bases between. The germline CDR1 and CDR2 sequences are SGHAT and FQNNGV. The CDR3 runs 13 residues. The CDR3 DNA is TGTGCCAGCAGCTCGACGGGTTCGTATGGCTACACCTTC. This translates into CASSSTGSYGYTF.

The chain joins TRBV28 to TRBJ1-1, with TRBD1 identical over 7 bases. The CDR3 runs 15 residues. Germline lookup yields CDR1 MDHEN and CDR2 SYDVKM. The V and J ends lost 1 base and 6 bases, in that order; junction bases with no gene match: 8. CDR3 nucleotide sequence: TGTGCCAGCAGTTTATCCGGGCCCAGGGGGTCTGAAGCTTTCTTT. As protein: CASSLSGPRGSEAFF.

The chain recombines TRBV7-8 with TRBJ1-3, with 8 bases matching TRBD1. The J segment lost 4 bases and the V segment lost 5 bases, leaving 10 bases of the junction unmatched. Germline CDR1 reads SGHVS; CDR2 reads FQNEAQ. This CDR3 region has 16 residues. CDR3 region: CASSVYQGAAGNTIYF. The CDR3 DNA reads as TGTGCCAGCAGCGTCTATCAGGGGGCTGCAGGAAACACCATATATTTT.

The chain uses TRBV19 and TRBJ1-5; 7 bases line up with TRBD1. Germline CDR1 is LNHDA and CDR2 is SQIVND (reference sequence). The ends lost 1 base at V and 2 bases at J; junction bases unmatched: 11. This CDR3 has 18 residues. The chain's CDR3 is CASSIGGRGQLRNQPQHF. CDR3 nucleotide sequence: TGTGCCAGTAGTATAGGTGGTAGGGGGCAATTACGCAATCAGCCCCAGCATTTT.

This chain connects TRBV7-6 to TRBJ1-1; 7 positions match TRBD1. After removal of 4 bases from V and 0 bases from J, the junction contained 5 bases not matched to a gene. Germline V gene sequence: CDR1 SGHVS, CDR2 FNYEAQ. The CDR3 covers 15 residues. The CDR3, as DNA: TGTGCCAGCAGCTCGAAGACAGGGTTGAACACTGAAGCTTTCTTT. Translation gives CASSSKTGLNTEAFF.

This clone was seen a few times. The chain uses TRBV18 and TRBJ1-5; TRBD1 matches at 7 bases. The germline V gene encodes CDR1 KGHSH and CDR2 LQKENI. The CDR3 extends over 16 amino acids. V trimming: 5 bases; J trimming: 7 bases; junction bases outside the gene matches: 14. This CDR3 is CASSSGRQGAGQPQHF. For the CDR3, the DNA is TGTGCCAGCTCATCGGGTCGACAGGGCGCAGGGCAGCCCCAGCATTTT. Looking up the rest from reference TRBV18 and TRBJ1-5 gives the full variable domain: NAGVMQNPRHLVRRRGQEARLRCSPMKGHSHVYWYRQLPEEGLKFMVYLQKENIIDESGMPKERFSAEFPKEGPSILRIQQVVRGDSAAYFCASSSGRQGAGQPQHFGDGTRLSIL.

The chain recombines TRBV5-1 with TRBJ2-5; possible D gene TRBD1, 5 bases. Trimming shortened V by 0 bases and J by 5 bases, and 11 bases separated the two germline ends. CDR1 and CDR2 from the germline V gene are SGHRS and YFSETQ. CDR3 size: 14 residues. The CDR3 DNA follows: TGCGCCAGCAGCTTGGGGCAGGGTTGGGAGACCCAGTACTTC. It is translated as CASSLGQGWETQYF.

The V and J genes are TRBV7-6 and TRBJ2-5; tentative D call: TRBD1 (5 bases). Germline V CDR1 and CDR2: SGHVS, FNYEAQ. Trimming took 6 bases from V and 5 from J, leaving 16 bases between them. This CDR3 contains 14 residues. CDR3: CASSTHGRAETQYF. The CDR3 DNA reads TGTGCCAGCAGTACGCATGGCAGGGCGGAGACCCAGTACTTC.

This sequence joins TRBV27 and TRBJ1-1; 8 bases fit TRBD1. Germline lookup yields CDR1 MNHEY and CDR2 SMNVEV (reference sequence). The CDR3 totals 15 residues. V trimming: 2 bases; J trimming: 3 bases; junction bases outside the gene matches: 5. The CDR3 spells CASSLQGARDTEAFF. CDR3 sequence (DNA): TGTGCCAGCAGTTTACAGGGGGCGCGGGACACTGAAGCTTTCTTT.

A few counts support this clone. J is TRBJ1-1 and V is TRBV11-3; D remains ambiguous. The CDR3 has 11 residues. Trimming left V 5 bases short and J 5 bases short, with 6 bases between. CDR1 and CDR2 from the germline V gene are SGHNT and YENEEA. The CDR3 nucleotides read TGTGCCAGCAGCGCGGATACTGAAGCTTTCTTT. Translated, it gives CASSADTEAFF.

The V gene is TRBV5-6, the J gene TRBJ2-3; 11 positions agree with TRBD1. There are 18 residues in the CDR3. The V and J ends lost 4 bases and 0 bases, in that order; junction bases with no gene match: 10. The germline CDR1 and CDR2 sequences are SGHDT and YYEEEE. The CDR3 nucleotides read TGTGCCAGCAGCCCTCTCGGTGGGACAGGGGGAAGCACAGATACGCAGTATTTT. Translating gives CASSPLGGTGGSTDTQYF.

The DNA for the CDR3 is TGTGCCAGCTCCAGGGGTTACGAGCAGTACTTC. Its protein is CASSRGYEQYF. The V call is TRBV6-5, the J call TRBJ2-7, with TRBD1 as a possible D gene (6 bases). Per germline, CDR1 MNHEY and CDR2 SVGAGI. The CDR3 covers 11 residues. Trimming stripped 8 bases from V and 4 bases from J, with 9 bases between.

The chain couples TRBV11-2 to TRBJ1-2; D is ambiguous. This CDR3 has 14 amino acids. Germline V gives CDR1 SGHAT, CDR2 FQNNGV. Trimming left V 5 bases short and J 2 bases short, with 12 bases between. CDR3 sequence (DNA): TGTGCCAGCAGCCCTTTCCCCTTGAACTATGGCTACACCTTC. Translated: CASSPFPLNYGYTF.

This clone was observed once. The chain joins TRBV11-3 to TRBJ1-1; 7 bases align to TRBD1. This CDR3 has 13 amino acids. From germline, CDR1 is SGHNT and CDR2 YENEEA. J lost 3 bases, V lost 2 bases, and 0 bases had no gene match. The DNA for the CDR3 is TGTGCCAGCAGCTTAACAGGGGACACTGAAGCTTTCTTT. The encoded protein is CASSLTGDTEAFF.

This clone was counted a single time. The chain recombines TRBV4-3 with TRBJ2-7; possible D gene TRBD2, 5 bases. The germline CDR1 and CDR2 sequences are LGHNA and YSLEER. The CDR3 extends over 16 amino acids. V was shortened by 2 bases and J by 1 base, with 15 bases between the two germline ends. The CDR3, as DNA: TGCGCCAGCAGCCAAAACCTCGGGGATAAGTCCTACGAGCAGTACTTC. Amino acid sequence: CASSQNLGDKSYEQYF.

The gene calls are TRBV30 and TRBJ1-2; 8 bases agree with TRBD1. The germline gives CDR1 GTSNPN, CDR2 SVGIG (reference sequence). Trimming cost V 3 bases and J 1 base; bases outside gene matches: 10. The CDR3 spans 16 residues. This CDR3 reads CAWSDRTGFGNYGYTF. CDR3 coding DNA: TGTGCCTGGAGCGACAGGACAGGGTTTGGTAACTATGGCTACACCTTC.

This chain connects TRBV2 to TRBJ1-2; 10 nucleotides agree with TRBD1. Germline V gene data show CDR1 as SNHLY and CDR2 as FYNNEI. V lost 3 bases and J lost 3; bases outside the gene matches: 4. The CDR3 extends over 15 amino acids. The CDR3 DNA reads as TGTGCCAGCAGTGAGGGGACAGGGGCTCACTATGGCTACACCTTC. It is translated as CASSEGTGAHYGYTF.

The chain employs TRBV4-1 and TRBJ1-2; the D is unclear. From germline, CDR1 is MGHRA and CDR2 YSYEKL. CDR3 length: 17 residues. V dropped 1 base and J dropped 8 bases, with 23 bases sitting between them. CDR3: CASSQAQNREKPGGYTF. The DNA for the CDR3 is TGCGCCAGCAGCCAAGCACAAAACCGGGAAAAACCCGGAGGCTACACCTTC.

This clone occurred once. The chain employs TRBV4-3 and TRBJ2-3, with 9 bases matching TRBD1. CDR1 and CDR2 from the germline V gene are LGHNA and YSLEER. The CDR3 has 15 amino acids. V lost 4 bases, J lost 5 bases, and 7 bases stayed unmatched. The chain's CDR3 is CASSLPGQGIDTQYF. CDR3 DNA: TGCGCCAGCAGCCTACCGGGACAGGGTATAGATACGCAGTATTTT.